There are many counts of the clone carrying this T cell receptor (beta chain). Germline CDR1 reads KGHSH; CDR2 reads LQKENI. The CDR3 loop spans 15 amino acids. V was cut by 6 bases and J by 0 bases, with 11 bases left in between. Prior to thyroid surgery, none of the patients had received any treatment. The record originates from a study of metastatic and nonmetastatic thyroid tumors. MiXCR re-clonotyped the PCR reads for TCRdb. The sample yields approximately 50,000 clones, 20% to 25% seen once. This chain uses TRBV18 with TRBJ1-4; D remains unclear. The TCR sequence derives from a female donor with papillary thyroid cancer or a benign thyroid nodule (not recorded which). Some clones in this sample may be carry-over from other donors' samples. Sequenced: blood. The CDR3, as DNA: TGTGCCAGCTCGCCCCAGAGAGCAACTAATGAAAAACTGTTTTTT. Its protein product is CASSPQRATNEKLFF.